The following is a T cell receptor (beta chain) sequence with its context. Method: immunoSEQ multiplex PCR; TCRdb's copy keeps in-frame clones and lacks some. Of 35,000 to 45,000 clones in the sample, approximately 92% were seen once. The data were taken from a study of OX40 agonist ivuxolimab in advanced cancers. Per germline, CDR1 ENHRY and CDR2 SYGVKD. CDR3 length: 15 amino acids. Trimming removed 7 bases from V and 2 bases from J, with 18 bases in between. The TCR was taken from an adult with an advanced solid tumor such as melanoma, head and neck, liver or kidney cancer. The material sequenced was CD4+ or CD8+ T cells sorted from blood, taken in a trial of the OX40 agonist ivuxolimab. The chain combines TRBV10-3 with TRBJ2-7; D gene unclear. CDR3 nucleotide sequence: TGTGCCATCAAACCCACGGACGGATCTCCCTACGAGCAGTACTTC. This translates into CAIKPTDGSPYEQYF.